This TCR beta chain originates from a study of blood T cell repertoires in COVID-19. This table comes from immunoSEQ multiplex PCR, and its TCRdb copy is limited to in-frame clones, with some not included. The sample includes around 230,000 clones, about 87% of them seen just once. CDR3 size: 16 residues. Germline CDR1 and CDR2: MDHEN and SYDVKM. V was pared by 6 bases and J by 5 bases, with 13 bases of the junction left unmatched. This clone was observed a single time. The chain has TRBV28 and TRBJ1-5, with 7 nucleotides matching TRBD1. The sequenced sample was PBMCs or T cells enriched from blood (not recorded which). The receptor's source is a man in his late teens or twenties with acute COVID-19. CDR3 region: CASSQTRDSIYQPQHF. The CDR3 DNA reads as TGTGCCAGCAGCCAAACCCGGGACAGCATCTATCAGCCCCAGCATTTT. Based on the CDR3 plus reference TRBV28 and TRBJ1-5, the full variable domain is DVKVTQSSRYLVKRTGEKVFLECVQDMDHENMFWYRQDPGLGLRLIYFSYDVKMKEKGDIPEGYSVSREKKERFSLILESASTNQTSMYLCASSQTRDSIYQPQHFGDGTRLSIL.